These T cell receptor beta chains were read from a single sample in a study of blood T cell repertoires in COVID-19. The repertoire was sequenced with immunoSEQ multiplex PCR; TCRdb's copy has only in-frame clones and lacks some. Here the sample spans under 150,000 clones, 84% being singletons. Sequenced sample: PBMCs or T cells enriched from blood (not recorded which). Receptor source: a man aged 45 to 65 in a cohort exposed to, infected with or recovered from COVID-19 (not recorded which). CDR3s include the opening cysteine and the closing phenylalanine or tryptophan. The D gene is left open where the match is weak. Clone sizes are given selectively: once, few, many, or a class where the clone is expanded.

d_call	v_call	clone_size	j_call	cdr3_nt	cdr3_aa
NA	TRBV1	NA	TRBJ2-1	TGCACCAGCAGCCCCGGTTTGAGCGGGAGGGCCTGGGGTGATGAGCAGTTCTTC	CTSSPGLSGRAWGDEQFF
NA	TRBV6-2/TRBV6-3	NA	TRBJ2-5	TGTGCCAGCAGGCCTTCGACACTTTACCAAGAGACCCAGTACTTC	CASRPSTLYQETQYF
TRBD1	TRBV10-3	NA	TRBJ2-2	TGTGCCATCAGTGCACCAAACAGGGGGAGGAACACCGGGGAGCTGTTTTTT	CAISAPNRGRNTGELFF
NA	TRBV30	NA	TRBJ1-2	TGTGCCTGGAGTCTACCCCAGGGGTCTGGCTACACCTTC	CAWSLPQGSGYTF
TRBD2	TRBV9	NA	TRBJ2-1	TGTGCCAGCAGCGCCCACCCGGGACTAGCGGGACAATTAACGGGGAATGAGCAGTTCTTC	CASSAHPGLAGQLTGNEQFF
NA	TRBV5-1	NA	TRBJ2-5	TGCGCCAGCAGCTTGTTGAGGGCTCAAGAGACCCAGTACTTC	CASSLLRAQETQYF
NA	TRBV5-1	NA	TRBJ2-2	TGCGCCAGCAGCGGCGCGGTAACACCCGGGGAGCTGTTTTTT	CASSGAVTPGELFF
NA	TRBV7-8	few	TRBJ2-7	TGTGCCAGCAGCTTCGGGACTCTTTACGAGCAGTACTTC	CASSFGTLYEQYF
TRBD2	TRBV4-3	NA	TRBJ2-5	TGCGCCAGCAGCCAAGACGGACTAGCGGGGGATAAAGAGACCCAGTACTTC	CASSQDGLAGDKETQYF
NA	TRBV4-1	NA	TRBJ1-1	TGCGCCAGCAGCCTGACCGCAGGGTCTCCGTTGAACACTGAAGCTTTCTTT	CASSLTAGSPLNTEAFF
TRBD2	TRBV10-3	NA	TRBJ2-7	TGTGCCATCGGACTAGCGGTCTACGAGCAGTACTTC	CAIGLAVYEQYF
NA	TRBV5-1	NA	TRBJ2-3	TGCGCCAGCAGCATCGGACAGAGCACAGATACGCAGTATTTT	CASSIGQSTDTQYF
NA	TRBV28	NA	TRBJ1-2	TGTGCCAGCAGTCGACAGTTTTTCGGCTACACCTTC	CASSRQFFGYTF
NA	TRBV7-9	NA	TRBJ1-1	TGTGCCAGCAGCTTAGCTGAGGGGGGGGCTATAGCTTTCTTT	CASSLAEGGAIAFF
TRBD1	TRBV6-5	NA	TRBJ1-2	TGTGCCAGCAGTTACGGGACAGTCTATGGCTACACCTTC	CASSYGTVYGYTF
NA	TRBV19	once	TRBJ2-2	TGTGCCTGCGCCCAGGGGTTGAACACCGGGGAGCTGTTTTTT	CACAQGLNTGELFF
NA	TRBV30	NA	TRBJ1-2	TGTGCCTGGAGCTCGGACACCTCTGTCTATGGCTACACCTTC	CAWSSDTSVYGYTF
NA	TRBV15	many	TRBJ1-5	TGTGCCACCAGCGGTTCCGACAGCCACAATCAGCCCCAGCATTTT	CATSGSDSHNQPQHF
NA	TRBV5-1	NA	TRBJ1-1	TGCGCCAGCAGCTTGGCGGCGGTGTCGAACACTGAAGCTTTCTTT	CASSLAAVSNTEAFF
TRBD1	TRBV19	NA	TRBJ1-1	TGTGCCAGTAGTCCAACCGGGACAGGGAAAGCTTTCTTT	CASSPTGTGKAFF
TRBD1	TRBV30	NA	TRBJ2-7	TGTGCCTGGGTCCCCGGGACAGGCACCCCCGAGCAGTACTTC	CAWVPGTGTPEQYF
TRBD1	TRBV14	NA	TRBJ1-1	TGTGCCAGCAGCCGGGACAGGGGCACGAACACTGAAGCTTTCTTT	CASSRDRGTNTEAFF
TRBD1	TRBV7-9	NA	TRBJ1-1	TGTGCCACGCACAGGGGGGCGAACACTGAAGCTTTCTTT	CATHRGANTEAFF
TRBD2	TRBV2	NA	TRBJ2-1	TGTGCCAGCACCACAGGGACTAGCGGGGGGTACAATGAGCAGTTCTTC	CASTTGTSGGYNEQFF
NA	TRBV19	NA	TRBJ1-1	TGTGCCAGTAGTATTGCGGGGGGCTTGAACACTGAAGCTTTCTTT	CASSIAGGLNTEAFF
TRBD2	TRBV11-2	NA	TRBJ2-3	TGTGCCAGCAGCTTAGCCCTGGCGGCGGGAGCTCGTGATACGCAGTATTTT	CASSLALAAGARDTQYF